Included here is one T cell receptor (beta chain) sequence, with context. Profiled with immunoSEQ multiplex PCR; TCRdb holds only in-frame clones, not every one. Of roughly 48,000 clones detected, less than 95% appear once; the ten largest clones hold 20% to 25%. Trimming took 4 bases from V and 4 from J, leaving 14 bases between them. The germline V gene encodes CDR1 SGHRS and CDR2 YFSETQ. The CDR3 totals 15 residues. This sample was included in a study of control samples from healthy donors and cancer patients. This TCR came from a middle-aged woman with head and neck cancer. What was sequenced was PBMCs. The genes are TRBV5-1 and TRBJ2-2, with D perhaps matching TRBD2 (6 bases). CDR3 loop: CASSPGGEATGELFF. The CDR3 DNA reads TGCGCCAGCAGCCCCGGAGGGGAAGCCACCGGGGAGCTGTTTTTT.